This TCR beta chain was sequenced in a study of blood T cell repertoires in COVID-19 (dated by TCRdb to 2020 to 2021). Regarding the research as a whole: Samples from collaborators originated in the United States, Italy and Spain and spanned both the acute and convalescent phases of COVID-19. The material from the prospective study consisted of cDNA or gDNA derived from T cells, B-cell-depleted T cells, or PBMCs. Subjects who had been exposed to COVID-19, were actively infected with it, or had recovered from it provided the deeply sampled blood TCRbeta repertoires that made up the dataset. The repertoires were made available in a free public database intended to serve as a resource for research on the immune response to SARS-CoV-2. Samples came from the ongoing ImmuneRACE study (first 160 participants) plus 1,254 subjects from 6 global collaborators. The sample metadata nearly always contained a de-identified subject ID, COVID-19 status, age in years and sex. Where available, HLA class I and class II types were obtained from metadata supplied by the sample provider rather than from assay-based typing. The full study reports these points: The amount of clinical and demographic metadata varied by source and participant and was provided uncurated.

Whole blood was collected in K2EDTA tubes by collaborating institutions according to the institutions' own protocols. Collaborator samples were shipped for TCRbeta analysis as frozen whole blood, isolated PBMCs, or DNA extracted from either sample type. This clone came up once. Its antigen is currently not known. Per-nucleotide qualities are absent, and no much larger clonotype sits a single base away. CDR1 and CDR2, per the germline V gene, are MDHEN and SYDVKM. Inclusive of the bounding cysteine and phenylalanine, the CDR3 is 15 residues long. Only the CDR3 DNA is retained, 45 bases long and in frame from the first base. The germline V end is reduced by 6 bases and the J end by 4 bases; junction bases left unmatched: 9. TCRbeta CDR3 regions were amplified from genomic DNA by means of the immunoSEQ Assay, a bias-controlled multiplex PCR. The paper's data handling went like this. The number of nucleated cells in each sample was estimated by amplification of reference gene primers within the assay. To quantify the absolute abundance of each unique TCRbeta CDR3 rearrangement, sequence reads were collapsed and filtered. For each sample, productive Simpson clonality was calculated as the square root of Simpson's diversity index over productive rearrangements. TCRdb took this table from immuneACCESS and kept in-frame rearrangements with V and J called. Such tables lack part of the clones; where checked against another copy, unresolved V genes explain under half of the gap, and the rest is unexplained. V and J calls and clone size come straight from that table; D and trimming were deduced from the DNA. The sample has under 300,000 clones on record, around 85% of them singletons. The top ten constitute 5.5% to 6.5% of the sample.

Sample: peripheral blood. Recombination linked TRBV28 to TRBJ2-5, and TRBD1 matches 9 of the central bases. The source is a man in his 60s with acute or convalescent COVID-19. CDR3 sequence: CASRPSGTGRETQYF. In nucleotides, the sequence is TGTGCCAGCAGACCCTCCGGGACAGGGAGAGAGACCCAGTACTTC.